The source of this TCR beta chain is a study of blood T cell repertoires in COVID-19. Turning to the study itself: Sites in the United States, Italy and Spain provided acute and convalescent COVID-19 samples. T cells, B-cell-depleted T cells, or PBMCs provided the cDNA or gDNA that served as material.

Only one count was recorded for this clone. Authors' data handling: Using reference gene primer amplification, nucleated cell counts were estimated. The assay was immunoSEQ multiplex PCR, and TCRdb's table has in-frame clones only and misses some. V, J and clone size are taken as reported in that table, and D and trimming were inferred from the DNA itself. In the table there are over 200,000 clones, approximately 86% of which are singletons. V shed 1 base and J 3 bases; nucleotides not matched to a gene: 3. The V gene's germline CDR1 is SGHDT and CDR2 YYEEEE. The CDR3 has 14 amino acids. The V call is TRBV5-6, the J call TRBJ1-1; TRBD1 matches at 7 bases. The sample consisted of peripheral blood. This clonotype was obtained from a man aged 35 to 55 with acute or convalescent COVID-19. The CDR3 DNA reads TGTGCCAGCAGCTTGAACAGGGGTGACACTGAAGCTTTCTTT. It yields the protein CASSLNRGDTEAFF.